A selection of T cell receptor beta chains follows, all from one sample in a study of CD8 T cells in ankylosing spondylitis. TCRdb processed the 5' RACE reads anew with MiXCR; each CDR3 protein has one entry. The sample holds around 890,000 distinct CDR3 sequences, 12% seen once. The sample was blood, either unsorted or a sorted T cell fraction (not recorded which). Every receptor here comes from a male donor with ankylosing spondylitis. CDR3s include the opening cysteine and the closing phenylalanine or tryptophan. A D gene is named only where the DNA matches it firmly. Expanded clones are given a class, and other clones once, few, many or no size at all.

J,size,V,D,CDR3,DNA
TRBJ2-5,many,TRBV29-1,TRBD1,CSGRTGFEETQYF,TGCAGCGGCCGGACAGGGTTTGAGGAGACCCAGTACTTC
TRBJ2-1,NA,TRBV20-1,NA,CSARVAVMDEQFF,TGCAGTGCTAGGGTAGCGGTCATGGATGAGCAGTTCTTC
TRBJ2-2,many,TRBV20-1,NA,CSATRITGELFF,TGCAGTGCTACTAGGATCACCGGGGAGCTGTTTTTT
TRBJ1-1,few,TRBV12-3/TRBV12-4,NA,CASSARWTEAFF,TGTGCCAGCAGTGCCCGGTGGACTGAAGCTTTCTTT
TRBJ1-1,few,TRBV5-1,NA,CASSLGNRNTEAFF,TGCGCCAGCAGCTTGGGAAACAGGAACACTGAAGCTTTCTTT
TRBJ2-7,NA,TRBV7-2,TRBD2,CASSLTSGRATEQYF,TGTGCCAGCAGCCTGACTAGCGGGAGGGCCACAGAGCAGTACTTC
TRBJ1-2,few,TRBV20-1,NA,CSARDRGSWYGYTF,TGCAGTGCTAGAGACAGGGGTTCATGGTATGGCTACACCTTC
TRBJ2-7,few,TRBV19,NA,CASSTTGASSYEQYF,TGTGCCAGTAGTACGACCGGGGCCTCCTCCTACGAGCAGTACTTC
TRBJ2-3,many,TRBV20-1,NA,CSARSAVAGTDTQYF,TGCAGTGCTAGAAGTGCGGTCGCCGGCACAGATACGCAGTATTTT
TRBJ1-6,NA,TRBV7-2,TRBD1,CASSFAGTGSNSPLHF,TGTGCCAGCAGCTTTGCCGGGACAGGCTCAAATTCACCCCTCCACTTT
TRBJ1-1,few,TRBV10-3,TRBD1,CAIARDRLNTEAFF,TGTGCCATCGCCCGGGACAGGTTGAACACTGAAGCTTTCTTT
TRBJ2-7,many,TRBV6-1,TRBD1,CASSRNPGQGYEQYF,TGTGCCAGCAGTAGAAACCCGGGACAGGGTTACGAGCAGTACTTC
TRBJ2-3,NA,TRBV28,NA,CASTPGQAHGRQYF,TGTGCCAGCACCCCCGGGCAGGCTCACGGTAGGCAGTATTTT
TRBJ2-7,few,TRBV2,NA,CASSEAATASSYEQYF,TGTGCCAGCAGTGAAGCGGCGACCGCAAGCTCCTACGAGCAGTACTTC
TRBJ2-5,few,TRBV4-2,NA,CASSPAGASAETQYF,TGTGCCAGCAGCCCCGCAGGAGCTAGCGCAGAGACCCAGTACTTC
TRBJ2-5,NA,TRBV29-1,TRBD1,CSLFPGQGVGGGQETQYF,TGCAGCTTATTCCCGGGACAGGGAGTTGGTGGAGGCCAAGAGACCCAGTACTTC
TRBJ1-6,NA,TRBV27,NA,CASGRVRDSPLHF,TGTGCCAGCGGACGGGTGAGAGATTCACCCCTCCACTTT
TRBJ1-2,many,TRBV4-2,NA,CASSHRDYGYTF,TGTGCCAGCAGCCACAGGGACTATGGCTACACCTTC
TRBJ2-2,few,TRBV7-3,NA,CASSLGPGRGGELFF,TGTGCCAGCAGCTTAGGGCCAGGCCGTGGCGGGGAGCTGTTTTTT